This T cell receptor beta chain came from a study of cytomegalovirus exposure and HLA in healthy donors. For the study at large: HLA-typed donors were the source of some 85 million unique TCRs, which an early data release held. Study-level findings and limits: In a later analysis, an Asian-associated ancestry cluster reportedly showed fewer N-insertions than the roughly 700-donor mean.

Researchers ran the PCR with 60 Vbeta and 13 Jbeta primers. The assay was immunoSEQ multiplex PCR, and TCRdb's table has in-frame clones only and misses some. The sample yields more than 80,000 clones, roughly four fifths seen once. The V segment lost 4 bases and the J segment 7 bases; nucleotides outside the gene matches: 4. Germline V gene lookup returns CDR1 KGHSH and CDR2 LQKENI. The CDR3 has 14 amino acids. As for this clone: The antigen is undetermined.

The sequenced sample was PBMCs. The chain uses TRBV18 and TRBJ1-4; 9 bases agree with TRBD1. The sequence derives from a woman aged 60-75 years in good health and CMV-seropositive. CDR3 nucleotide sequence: TGTGCCAGCTCACTCCGGGACAGGGCTGAAAAACTGTTTTTT. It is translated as CASSLRDRAEKLFF.